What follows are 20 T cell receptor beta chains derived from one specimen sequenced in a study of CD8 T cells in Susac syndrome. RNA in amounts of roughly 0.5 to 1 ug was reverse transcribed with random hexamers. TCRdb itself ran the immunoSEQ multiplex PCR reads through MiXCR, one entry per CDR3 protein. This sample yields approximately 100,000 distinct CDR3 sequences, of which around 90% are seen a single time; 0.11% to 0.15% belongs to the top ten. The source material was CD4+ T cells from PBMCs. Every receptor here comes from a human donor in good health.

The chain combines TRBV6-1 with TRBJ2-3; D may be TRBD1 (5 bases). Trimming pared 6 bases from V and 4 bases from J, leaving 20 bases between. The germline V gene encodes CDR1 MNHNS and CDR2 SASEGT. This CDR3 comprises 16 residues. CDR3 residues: CASRPLWGEGADTQYF. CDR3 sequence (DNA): TGTGCCAGCAGACCCCTCTGGGGCGAAGGGGCAGATACGCAGTATTTT.

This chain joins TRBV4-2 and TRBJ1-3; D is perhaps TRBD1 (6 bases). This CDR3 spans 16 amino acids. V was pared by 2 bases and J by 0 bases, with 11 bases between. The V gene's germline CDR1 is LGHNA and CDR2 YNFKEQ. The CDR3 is CASSQLGHNSGNTIYF. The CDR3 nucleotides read TGTGCCAGCAGCCAATTGGGACATAACTCTGGAAACACCATATATTTT.

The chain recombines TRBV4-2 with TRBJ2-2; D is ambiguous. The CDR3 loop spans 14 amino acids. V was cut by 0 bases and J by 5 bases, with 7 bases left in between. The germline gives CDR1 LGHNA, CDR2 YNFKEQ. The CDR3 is CASSQDWGTGELFF. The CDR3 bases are TGTGCCAGCAGCCAAGATTGGGGAACCGGGGAGCTGTTTTTT.

CDR3: CASRRGNTDTQYF. Written as DNA, the CDR3 is TGTGCCAGTAGGAGGGGAAACACAGATACGCAGTATTTT. The chain employs TRBV19 and TRBJ2-3; D is possibly TRBD1 or TRBD2 (5 bases each). From germline, CDR1 is LNHDA and CDR2 SQIVND (reference sequence). This CDR3 region has 13 residues. V lost 6 bases, J lost 2 bases, and 9 bases lay in between.

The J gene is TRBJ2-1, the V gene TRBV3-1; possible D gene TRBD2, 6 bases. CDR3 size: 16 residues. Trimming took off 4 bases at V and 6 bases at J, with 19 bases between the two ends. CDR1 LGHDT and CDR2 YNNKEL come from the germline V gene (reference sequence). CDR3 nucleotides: TGTGCCAGCAGCCTAGGAGGGGTCGACATCGGCAATGAGCAGTTCTTC. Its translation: CASSLGGVDIGNEQFF.

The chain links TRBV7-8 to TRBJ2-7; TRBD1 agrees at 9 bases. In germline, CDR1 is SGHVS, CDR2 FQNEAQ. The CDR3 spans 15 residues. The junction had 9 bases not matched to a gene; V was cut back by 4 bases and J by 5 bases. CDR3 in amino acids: CASSYHRDRVDEQYF. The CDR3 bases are TGTGCCAGCAGCTACCACCGGGACAGGGTCGACGAGCAGTACTTC.

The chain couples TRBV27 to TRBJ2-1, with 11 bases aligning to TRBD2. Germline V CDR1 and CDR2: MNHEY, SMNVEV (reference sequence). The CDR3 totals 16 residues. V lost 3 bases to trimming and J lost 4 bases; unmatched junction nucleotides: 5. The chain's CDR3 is CASSFVASGRYNEQFF. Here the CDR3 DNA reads TGTGCCAGCAGTTTTGTGGCTAGCGGGAGGTACAATGAGCAGTTCTTC.

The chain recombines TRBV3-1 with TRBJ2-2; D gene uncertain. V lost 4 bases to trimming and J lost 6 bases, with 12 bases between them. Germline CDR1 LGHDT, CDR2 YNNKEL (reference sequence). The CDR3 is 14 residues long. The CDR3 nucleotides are TGTGCCAGCAGCCGGTACCTTAGTGCCGGGGAGCTGTTTTTT. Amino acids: CASSRYLSAGELFF.

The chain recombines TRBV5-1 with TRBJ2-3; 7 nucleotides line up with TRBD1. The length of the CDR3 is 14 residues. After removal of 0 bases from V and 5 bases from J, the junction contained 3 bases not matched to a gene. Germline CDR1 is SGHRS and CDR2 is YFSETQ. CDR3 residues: CASSLVPGGDTQYF. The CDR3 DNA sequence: TGCGCCAGCAGCTTGGTCCCAGGGGGAGATACGCAGTATTTT.

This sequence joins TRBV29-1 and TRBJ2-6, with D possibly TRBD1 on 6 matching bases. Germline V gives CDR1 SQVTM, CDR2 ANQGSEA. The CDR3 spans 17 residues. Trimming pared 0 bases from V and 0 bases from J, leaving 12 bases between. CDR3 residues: CSVEDRGQSSGANVLTF. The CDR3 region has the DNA TGCAGCGTTGAAGACAGGGGACAAAGCTCTGGGGCCAACGTCCTGACTTTC.

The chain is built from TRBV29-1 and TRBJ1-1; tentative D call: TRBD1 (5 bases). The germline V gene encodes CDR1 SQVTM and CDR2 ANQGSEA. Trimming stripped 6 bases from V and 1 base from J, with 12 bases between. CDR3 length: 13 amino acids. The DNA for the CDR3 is TGCAGCGTCGGGACTGTCCAGAACACTGAAGCTTTCTTT. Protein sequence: CSVGTVQNTEAFF.

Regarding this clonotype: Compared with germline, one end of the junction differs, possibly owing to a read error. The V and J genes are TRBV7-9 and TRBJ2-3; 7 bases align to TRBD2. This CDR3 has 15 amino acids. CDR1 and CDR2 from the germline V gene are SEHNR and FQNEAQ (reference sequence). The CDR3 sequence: CASSLAALDTDTQYF. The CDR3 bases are TGTGCCAGCAGCCTAGCGGCCTTAGACACAGATACGCAGTATTTT.

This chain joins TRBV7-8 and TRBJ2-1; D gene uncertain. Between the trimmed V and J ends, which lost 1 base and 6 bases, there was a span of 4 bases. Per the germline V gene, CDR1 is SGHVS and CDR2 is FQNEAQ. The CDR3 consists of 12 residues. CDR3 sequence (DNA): TGTGCCAGCAGCTTAGGCTCCAATGAGCAGTTCTTC. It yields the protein CASSLGSNEQFF.

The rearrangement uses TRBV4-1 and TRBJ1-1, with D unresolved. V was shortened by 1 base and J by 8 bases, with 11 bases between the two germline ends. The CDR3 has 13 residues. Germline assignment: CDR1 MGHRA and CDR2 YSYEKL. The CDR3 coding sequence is TGCGCCAGCAGCCAAGTTGGAGAAAGGGAAGCTTTCTTT. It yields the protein CASSQVGEREAFF.

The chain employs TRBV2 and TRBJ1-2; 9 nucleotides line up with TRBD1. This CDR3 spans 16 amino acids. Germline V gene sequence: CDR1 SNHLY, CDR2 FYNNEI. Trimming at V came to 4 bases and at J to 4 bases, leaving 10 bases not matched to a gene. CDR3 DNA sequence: TGTGCCAGCAGTGCACAACGACAGGGGGGAACCTATGGCTACACCTTC. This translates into CASSAQRQGGTYGYTF.

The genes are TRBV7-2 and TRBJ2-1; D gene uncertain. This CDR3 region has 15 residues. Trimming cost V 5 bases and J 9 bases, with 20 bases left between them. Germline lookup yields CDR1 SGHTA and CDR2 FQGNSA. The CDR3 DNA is TGTGCCAGCAGCCGGCGGACGGATTCGGTCGGTGAGCAGTTCTTC. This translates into CASSRRTDSVGEQFF.

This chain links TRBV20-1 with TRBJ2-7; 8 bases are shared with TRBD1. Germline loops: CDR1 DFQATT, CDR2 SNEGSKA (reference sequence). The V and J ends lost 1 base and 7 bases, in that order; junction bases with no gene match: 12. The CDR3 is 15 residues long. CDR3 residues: CSARGRDRGGREQYF. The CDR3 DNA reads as TGCAGTGCTAGAGGCCGAGACAGGGGCGGCAGGGAGCAGTACTTC.

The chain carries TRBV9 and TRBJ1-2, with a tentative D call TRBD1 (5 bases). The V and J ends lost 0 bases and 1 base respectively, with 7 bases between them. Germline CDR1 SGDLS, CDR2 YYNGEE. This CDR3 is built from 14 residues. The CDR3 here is CASSVDDSNYGYTF. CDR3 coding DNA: TGTGCCAGCAGCGTAGATGACAGTAACTATGGCTACACCTTC.

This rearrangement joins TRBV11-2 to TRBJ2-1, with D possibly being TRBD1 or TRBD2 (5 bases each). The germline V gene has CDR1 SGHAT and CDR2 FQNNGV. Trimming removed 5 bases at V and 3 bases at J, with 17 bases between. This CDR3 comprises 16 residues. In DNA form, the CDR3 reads TGTGCCAGCAGCACAACCGGAGAGGGGCTCTACAATGAGCAGTTCTTC. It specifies CASSTTGEGLYNEQFF.

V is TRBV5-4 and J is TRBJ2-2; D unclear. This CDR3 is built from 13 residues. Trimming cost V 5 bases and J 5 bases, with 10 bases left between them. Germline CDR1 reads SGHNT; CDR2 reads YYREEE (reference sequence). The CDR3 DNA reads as TGTGCCAGCAGAAGTCCTTCGACCGGGGAGCTGTTTTTT. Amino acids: CASRSPSTGELFF.